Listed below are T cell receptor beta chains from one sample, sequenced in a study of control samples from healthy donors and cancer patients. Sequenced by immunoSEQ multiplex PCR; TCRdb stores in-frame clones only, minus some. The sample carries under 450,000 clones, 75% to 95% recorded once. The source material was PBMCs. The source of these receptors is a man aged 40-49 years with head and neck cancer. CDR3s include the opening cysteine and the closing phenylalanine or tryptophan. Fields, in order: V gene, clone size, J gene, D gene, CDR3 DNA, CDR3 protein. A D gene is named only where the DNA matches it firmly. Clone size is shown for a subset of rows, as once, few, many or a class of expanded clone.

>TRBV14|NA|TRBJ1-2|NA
TGTGCCAGCAGCCAAGATGTCCCAGGGGATAATGGCTACACCTTC
CASSQDVPGDNGYTF
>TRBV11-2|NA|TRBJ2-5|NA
TGTGCCAGCAGCTTAAAGAGGAAAGAGACCCAGTACTTC
CASSLKRKETQYF
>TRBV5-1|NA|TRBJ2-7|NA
TGCGCCAGCAGCTACTCAGGAGATATAGACGAGCAGTACTTC
CASSYSGDIDEQYF
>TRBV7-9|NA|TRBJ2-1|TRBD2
TGTGCCAGCAGCTTTACCGGGACTACAAGAAAGCAGTTCTTC
CASSFTGTTRKQFF
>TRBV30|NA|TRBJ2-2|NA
TGTGCCTGGAGAATAGCGGTGGCCGGGGAGCTGTTTTTT
CAWRIAVAGELFF
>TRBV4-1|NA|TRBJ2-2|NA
TGCGCCAGCAGCCAAGATATAGGCAGCCTGAACACCGGGGAGCTGTTTTTT
CASSQDIGSLNTGELFF
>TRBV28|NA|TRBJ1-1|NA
TGTGCCAGTGGGGTGGGTTACACTGAAGCTTTCTTT
CASGVGYTEAFF
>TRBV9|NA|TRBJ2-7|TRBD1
TGTGCCAGCAGCAGCGGACAGGGGGCCTACGAGCAGTACTTC
CASSSGQGAYEQYF
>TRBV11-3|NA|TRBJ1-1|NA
TGTGCCAGCAGCCCCAATGCGGGAGGCACTGAAGCTTTCTTT
CASSPNAGGTEAFF
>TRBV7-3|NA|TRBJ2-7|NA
TGTGCCAGCAGCTTACTCTCCGGGGCCGAGCAGTACTTC
CASSLLSGAEQYF
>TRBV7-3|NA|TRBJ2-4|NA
TGTGCCAGCAGCTTACAGGGAGGAACCAAAAACATTCAGTACTTC
CASSLQGGTKNIQYF
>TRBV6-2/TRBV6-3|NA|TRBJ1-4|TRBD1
TGTGCCAGCAGCCCGCCCCCCGGACAGGGGGTAGATGAAAAACTGTTTTTT
CASSPPPGQGVDEKLFF
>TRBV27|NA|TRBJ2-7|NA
TGTGCCAGCAGTTTAACAGGGAACTCCTACGAGCAGTACTTC
CASSLTGNSYEQYF
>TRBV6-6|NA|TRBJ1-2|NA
TGTGCCAGCAGTTACACGGTCAGGGCGGAAGATGGCTACACCTTC
CASSYTVRAEDGYTF
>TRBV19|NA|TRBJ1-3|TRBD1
TGTGCCAGTAGTATGGACAGGACTTCTGGAAACACCATATATTTT
CASSMDRTSGNTIYF
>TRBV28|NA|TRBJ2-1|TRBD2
TGTGCCAGCAGTTTAGGGACTAGCGGCAACAATGAGCAGTTCTTC
CASSLGTSGNNEQFF
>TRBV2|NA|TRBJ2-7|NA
TGTGCCAGCAGTTCCCAGGGACCCTCCTACGAGCAGTACTTC
CASSSQGPSYEQYF
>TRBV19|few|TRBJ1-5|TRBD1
TGTGCCAGTAGTAGTCCACAGGGGGTAGGTCAGCCCCAGCATTTT
CASSSPQGVGQPQHF
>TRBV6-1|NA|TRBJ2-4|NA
TGTGCCAGCAGTGAAGAGGACAGCCAACGGTACATTCAGTACTTC
CASSEEDSQRYIQYF
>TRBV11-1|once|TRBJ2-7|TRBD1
TGTGCCAGCAGCTTGGGGCAGGGGGCGAGGGAGCAGTACTTC
CASSLGQGAREQYF